This TCR beta chain originates from a study of tumor-infiltrating lymphocytes in primary liver carcinoma. Study-level background: There were tumors of stage T1-T3 N0M0, each 4.2 to 10 cm across. Study results and limitations: Tumor region pairs showed greater overlap than either tumor-adjacent or tumor-blood pairs did.

TCR beta cDNA was reverse-transcribed from roughly 520 ng of total RNA. The reaction used a constant-region primer and ProtoScript II reverse transcriptase. Generation of the TCR beta libraries relied on three nested multiplex PCR rounds using slightly modified ARM-PCR. TCRdb passed the multiplex PCR reads through MiXCR, listing each CDR3 protein once. The sample lists over 100,000 distinct CDR3 sequences; around two thirds were seen once. This clonotype appeared many times. Its antigen remains unidentified. Both RNA and DNA were isolated together from approximately 22-30 mg of bulk tissue that had not been sorted. The sequencing input was tumor-adjacent normal liver tissue. This receptor was identified in a woman aged 55-69 years with primary liver carcinoma and hepatitis B virus infection.

CDR3 in amino acids: CASRQPGLARTDTQYF. The CDR3 DNA reads as TGTGCCAGCAGGCAACCGGGACTAGCTCGAACAGATACGCAGTATTTT. V and J are TRBV12-3 or TRBV12-4 and TRBJ2-3; 9 bases line up with TRBD2. V shed 6 bases, J shed 3 bases, and the junction held 10 bases outside the gene matches. There are 16 residues in the CDR3.